This T cell receptor (beta chain) was sequenced during a study of cytomegalovirus exposure and HLA in healthy donors. Germline loops: CDR1 SGDLS, CDR2 YYNGEE. Trimming pared 4 bases from V and 7 bases from J, leaving 8 bases between. This CDR3 region has 11 residues. The PCR used 60 Vbeta and 13 Jbeta primers. In the authors' methods: Approximately 78 million unique TCR beta chains, 10 million to 13 million of them shared, were counted by a later analysis. Data came from immunoSEQ multiplex PCR; TCRdb stores just in-frame clones and leaves some out. V and J calls and clone size are given by that table; D and trimming were obtained from the DNA. The table includes some 180,000 clones, 65% to 90% detected once. On this clone: Its antigen is still unknown.

Points from the study as a whole: One later analysis reportedly identified an Asian-associated ancestry cluster that showed fewer N-insertions than the roughly 640-donor mean. Previous analysis showed most TCR beta V segments were productive about 87% or about 30% of the time. When analyzed later, the rates of TCR association showed variation by HLA locus, with DRB1 the most and HLA-C the fewest.

The receptor's source is a woman aged 50 to 60 in good health and CMV-seronegative. The chain carries TRBV9 and TRBJ1-2; maybe TRBD1 (5 bases). Material: PBMCs. The CDR3 reads CASSSRAGYTF. The CDR3, as DNA: TGTGCCAGCAGCTCCAGGGCTGGCTACACCTTC. The full variable domain, in which reference TRBV9 and TRBJ1-2 provide the parts outside the CDR3, is DSGVTQTPKHLITATGQRVTLRCSPRSGDLSVYWYQQSLDQGLQFLIQYYNGEERAKGNILERFSAQQFPDLHSELNLSSLELGDSALYFCASSSRAGYTFGSGTRLTVV.